The 20 T cell receptor beta chains below all came from one sample that was sequenced in a study of blood T cell repertoires in COVID-19. TCRdb's table, derived via immunoSEQ multiplex PCR, lists solely in-frame clones and lacks some. The sample includes about 180,000 clones, roughly 88% of them seen just once. Specimen: PBMCs or T cells enriched from blood (not recorded which). These receptors all stem from a woman aged 25 to 39 who had recovered from COVID-19.

The chain links TRBV7-9 to TRBJ1-1; 9 positions match TRBD1. The CDR3 loop spans 15 amino acids. V was clipped by 5 bases and J by 1 base; unmatched bases: 5. CDR1 is SEHNR, CDR2 FQNEAQ, per germline (reference sequence). The CDR3 spells CASSMGQGANTEAFF. For the CDR3, the DNA is TGTGCCAGCAGCATGGGACAGGGAGCGAACACTGAAGCTTTCTTT.

The chain has TRBV5-1 and TRBJ2-3; no clear D gene. V lost 0 bases, J lost 5 bases, and 16 bases lay in between. The CDR3 is 16 amino acids. CDR1 is SGHRS, CDR2 YFSETQ, per germline. The CDR3 nucleotides read TGCGCCAGCAGCTTGGAAGGCAGACACATACAAGATACGCAGTATTTT. Residues: CASSLEGRHIQDTQYF.

J is TRBJ1-1 and V is TRBV18; 7 nucleotides agree with TRBD1. Germline CDR1 KGHSH, CDR2 LQKENI. This CDR3 is built from 15 residues. Unmatched junction bases numbered 4, after V lost 2 bases and J lost 1 base. Written as DNA, the CDR3 is TGTGCCAGCTCACCATTGGGACAGCAGAACACTGAAGCTTTCTTT. Amino acid sequence: CASSPLGQQNTEAFF.

This rearrangement joins TRBV5-8 to TRBJ1-1; 11 nucleotides agree with TRBD1. This CDR3 contains 16 residues. Germline CDR1 and CDR2: SGHTS and YDEGEE. J was trimmed by 5 bases and V by 4 bases; bases with no gene match: 10. CDR3 residues: CASSLRDRGVKTEAFF. The CDR3 DNA follows: TGTGCCAGCAGCCTGCGGGACAGGGGGGTAAAAACTGAAGCTTTCTTT.

In this sample, this clone turned up a few times. The chain employs TRBV5-1 and TRBJ2-7, with 10 nucleotides matching TRBD2. V trimming: 1 base; J trimming: 2 bases; junction bases outside the gene matches: 3. Germline V gene data show CDR1 as SGHRS and CDR2 as YFSETQ. CDR3 size: 15 residues. The CDR3 loop reads CASSLSLAGAYEQYF. CDR3 nucleotides: TGCGCCAGCAGCTTGAGTCTAGCGGGAGCCTACGAGCAGTACTTC.

This chain uses TRBV5-6 with TRBJ1-1; D is unclear. The CDR3 is 16 residues long. Germline CDR1 SGHDT, CDR2 YYEEEE. Trimming cost V 0 bases and J 3 bases, with 15 bases left between them. The CDR3 DNA reads as TGTGCCAGCAGCTTGGATTTCGGGGTCCGGGACACTGAAGCTTTCTTT. This gives the protein CASSLDFGVRDTEAFF.

The chain has TRBV4-1 and TRBJ2-1; D might be TRBD2 (6 bases). V was trimmed by 1 base and J by 10 bases, leaving 11 bases between them. This CDR3 is built from 13 residues. From germline, CDR1 is MGHRA and CDR2 YSYEKL. CDR3 bases: TGCGCCAGCAGCCAAGTCCGGGGGAGGGAGCAGTTCTTC. Translated, it gives CASSQVRGREQFF.

DNA of the CDR3: TGTGCCAGCAGCCAACAGGGGGGCACTGAAGCTTTCTTT. This gives the protein CASSQQGGTEAFF. The chain has TRBV14 and TRBJ1-1, with 7 bases lining up with TRBD1. The V segment lost 2 bases and the J segment 4 bases; nucleotides outside the gene matches: 1. Germline CDR1 and CDR2: SGHDN and FVKESK. The CDR3 is 13 residues long.

The chain couples TRBV5-8 to TRBJ1-1, with D possibly being TRBD1 (6 bases). Germline lookup yields CDR1 SGHTS and CDR2 YDEGEE. V was trimmed by 4 bases and J by 3 bases, leaving 10 bases between them. The CDR3 sequence is 13 residues long. The CDR3 sequence is CASSTPGDTEAFF. CDR3 in DNA: TGTGCCAGCAGCACCCCAGGGGACACTGAAGCTTTCTTT.

The J gene is TRBJ1-1, the V gene TRBV7-8, with 8 bases aligning to TRBD1. With V trimmed by 2 bases and J by 6 bases, 11 bases remained unmatched. This CDR3 contains 16 residues. Germline V gives CDR1 SGHVS, CDR2 FQNEAQ. The CDR3 spells CASSLRQGIIVPEAFF. DNA of the CDR3: TGTGCCAGCAGCTTAAGACAGGGGATTATTGTCCCTGAAGCTTTCTTT. The whole variable domain, remainder taken from reference TRBV7-8 and TRBJ1-1, is GAGVSQSPRYKVAKRGQDVALRCDPISGHVSLFWYQQALGQGPEFLTYFQNEAQLDKSGLPSDRFFAERPEGSVSTLKIQRTQQEDSAVYLCASSLRQGIIVPEAFFGQGTRLTVV.

Details on this clone: A junction end diverges from the germline sequence, so it may reflect a read error. V is TRBV7-2 and J is TRBJ1-1, with D possibly matching TRBD1 (5 bases). Per the germline V gene, CDR1 is SGHTA and CDR2 is FQGNSA. The CDR3 covers 15 residues. The CDR3 sequence is CANSLTGQGNTEAFF. The DNA for the CDR3 is TGTGCCAACAGCTTAACGGGCCAGGGGAACACTGAAGCTTTCTTT. Filled out from reference TRBV7-2 and TRBJ1-1, the complete variable domain reads GAGVSQSPSNKVTEKGKDVELRCDPISGHTALYWYRQSLGQGLEFLIYFQGNSAPDKSGLPSDRFSAERTGGSVSTLTIQRTQQEDSAVYLCANSLTGQGNTEAFFGQGTRLTVV.

The chain has TRBV5-5 and TRBJ1-6, with no clear D. V lost 0 bases to trimming and J lost 6 bases, with 7 bases between them. This CDR3 is 14 amino acids long. CDR1 and CDR2 (germline): SGHKS, YYEKEE (reference sequence). This CDR3 reads CASSLGPSNSPLHF. CDR3 DNA sequence: TGTGCCAGCAGCTTGGGGCCCAGTAATTCACCCCTCCACTTT.

This chain uses TRBV6-4 with TRBJ1-6, with D tentatively TRBD1 (5 bases). Trimming removed 6 bases from V and 6 bases from J, with 9 bases in between. Germline V gene lookup returns CDR1 MRHNA and CDR2 SNTAGT. This CDR3 is 13 amino acids long. The CDR3 sequence: CASRDTPNSPLHF. The DNA of the CDR3 is TGTGCCAGCAGGGACACACCTAATTCACCCCTCCACTTT.

The chain is built from TRBV29-1 and TRBJ1-4; 7 positions agree with TRBD1. Trimming cost V 4 bases and J 7 bases; bases outside gene matches: 6. Germline CDR1 reads SQVTM; CDR2 reads ANQGSEA. This CDR3 has 13 residues. The CDR3 spells CSVVIAGGEKLFF. CDR3 bases: TGCAGCGTTGTGATAGCAGGGGGTGAAAAACTGTTTTTT.

The chain uses TRBV4-2 and TRBJ2-2, with D perhaps matching TRBD1 (6 bases). The CDR3 contains 19 residues. The germline V and J ends were trimmed by 0 bases and 5 bases, with 22 bases remaining between them. Germline assignment: CDR1 LGHNA and CDR2 YNFKEQ. CDR3 protein: CASSQDSWSRGIGTGELFF. DNA of the CDR3: TGTGCCAGCAGCCAAGATAGTTGGTCCAGGGGCATCGGAACCGGGGAGCTGTTTTTT.

The rearrangement links TRBV10-3 to TRBJ2-5, with 12 bases lining up with TRBD1. Germline V lookup: CDR1 ENHRY, CDR2 SYGVKD. This CDR3 is 15 amino acids long. The V gene end was trimmed by 6 bases and the J gene end by 5 bases; junction bases not matched to a gene: 7. CDR3 sequence (DNA): TGTGCCATCAGCCCCGGGACAGGGGGCGGTGAGACCCAGTACTTC. Translating gives CAISPGTGGGETQYF.

The genes are TRBV5-1 and TRBJ1-1; tentative D call: TRBD1 (6 bases). V lost 4 bases and J lost 7, with 14 bases in between. The CDR3 totals 13 residues. Germline values: CDR1 SGHRS, CDR2 YFSETQ. This CDR3 is CASSPGQNLEAFF. The CDR3 nucleotides are TGCGCCAGCAGCCCAGGACAGAACCTTGAAGCTTTCTTT. Looking up the rest from reference TRBV5-1 and TRBJ1-1 gives the full variable domain: KAGVTQTPRYLIKTRGQQVTLSCSPISGHRSVSWYQQTPGQGLQFLFEYFSETQRNKGNFPGRFSGRQFSNSRSEMNVSTLELGDSALYLCASSPGQNLEAFFGQGTRLTVV.

The chain is built from TRBV13 and TRBJ1-6; TRBD1 matches 8 bases. V was pared by 9 bases and J by 5 bases, with 12 bases of the junction left unmatched. Per the germline V gene, CDR1 is PRHDT and CDR2 is FYEKMQ (reference sequence). There are 16 residues in the CDR3. CDR3 residues: CAREGDRGFNNSPLHF. The CDR3 nucleotides read TGTGCCAGGGAGGGTGACAGGGGCTTTAATAATTCACCCCTCCACTTT.

The chain joins TRBV5-1 to TRBJ2-7, with 7 bases fitting TRBD1. V shed 7 bases and J 0 bases; nucleotides not matched to a gene: 7. Germline CDR1 and CDR2: SGHRS and YFSETQ. This CDR3 comprises 14 residues. The CDR3 is CASGEQGTSYEQYF. The CDR3 DNA reads TGCGCCAGCGGGGAACAGGGGACCTCCTACGAGCAGTACTTC.

The rearrangement uses TRBV5-1 and TRBJ1-3; D is uncertain. Trimming removed 3 bases from V and 0 bases from J, with 10 bases in between. The length of the CDR3 is 15 residues. Germline CDR1 and CDR2: SGHRS and YFSETQ. The CDR3 loop reads CASSSDGGSGNTIYF. The CDR3 DNA reads as TGCGCCAGCAGCTCCGACGGAGGCTCTGGAAACACCATATATTTT.